A single sample gave rise to the 3 T cell receptor beta chains below, sequenced in a study of naive and memory T cell subsets. The SP2 primer and nested alpha and beta constant region primers amplified ligated cDNA in four rounds. TCRdb independently ran MiXCR on the 5' RACE reads; one entry per CDR3 protein. The table lists about 48,000 distinct CDR3 sequences, 4.7% of them singletons. The library had UMIs added by 3' ligation of an oligonucleotide to TCR cDNA. The receptor source for this set is a female donor in good health.

This clonotype came up many times. V gene TRBV18 combines with J gene TRBJ1-1; TRBD1 matches at 7 bases. The length of the CDR3 is 15 residues. Germline CDR1 reads KGHSH; CDR2 reads LQKENI. With 2 bases clipped from V and 1 base from J, the junction kept 4 bases outside the gene matches. The CDR3 bases are TGTGCCAGCTCACCATGGGGGGACAGGAACACTGAAGCTTTCTTT. It encodes CASSPWGDRNTEAFF.

This clonotype was found a few times. V and J are TRBV5-1 and TRBJ2-1; 9 bases match TRBD2. The ends lost 4 bases at V and 6 bases at J; junction bases unmatched: 14. Looked up from germline, CDR1 is SGHRS and CDR2 is YFSETQ. This CDR3 comprises 17 residues. CDR3 bases: TGCGCCAGCAGCCCCCCCCCCGCGGGAGGGCCTCCCAATGAGCAGTTCTTC. This sequence encodes CASSPPPAGGPPNEQFF.

There are a few counts of this clonotype. This rearrangement joins TRBV19 to TRBJ1-5; D unclear. Germline V CDR1 and CDR2: LNHDA, SQIVND (reference sequence). CDR3 length equals 15 residues. The V and J ends lost 1 base and 2 bases respectively, with 9 bases between them. The CDR3 DNA follows: TGTGCCAGTAGTATAGTCTCTGGGGGCAATCAGCCCCAGCATTTT. Amino acids: CASSIVSGGNQPQHF.